These T cell receptor beta chains were read from a single sample in a study of T-cell memory formation after mild COVID-19. TCRdb reprocessed the 5' RACE reads with MiXCR, giving one entry per CDR3 protein. The sample yields about 430,000 distinct CDR3 sequences, around 24% seen once. The sequencing sample was made of PBMCs or a T cell subset sorted from them (not recorded which). The receptor set was obtained from an adult woman who had mild COVID-19 (a few samples of this study predate the infection). Cell type and time point are not known. Each CDR3 is given with its conserved first and last residue. D genes are given only for firm matches. Clone size is shown for a subset of rows, as once, few, many or a class of expanded clone.

j_gene | v_gene | d_gene | abundance | CDR3nt | CDR3aa
TRBJ2-4 | TRBV7-3 | TRBD1 | few | TGTGCCAGCCGGGTACATCGGGACAGGGGGCTAGGGCCCCAAATAGCCAAAAACATTCAGTACTTC | CASRVHRDRGLGPQIAKNIQYF
TRBJ1-2 | TRBV7-9 | TRBD1 | few | TGTGCCAGCAGCTTGGGACAGGCAGATCACTATGGCTACACCTTC | CASSLGQADHYGYTF
TRBJ2-7 | TRBV20-1 | TRBD2 | many | TGCAGTGCTAGAGAGTCGGGAGGGATTGCGTACGAGCAGTACTTC | CSARESGGIAYEQYF
TRBJ2-1 | TRBV7-2 | NA | many | TGTGCCAGCAGCCTTCGGACTGTCAATGAGCAGTTCTTC | CASSLRTVNEQFF
TRBJ2-1 | TRBV4-2 | NA | few | TGTGCCAGCAGCCATCCCCTCGGCGGGAACGAGCAGTTCTTC | CASSHPLGGNEQFF
TRBJ1-2 | TRBV2 | TRBD1 | few | TGTGCCAGCAGTGAGAACAGGGGGCGCGGAGGCTATGGCTACACCTTC | CASSENRGRGGYGYTF
TRBJ2-7 | TRBV29-1 | TRBD1 | many | TGCAGCGCTACAGGGGGATCTCGCTACGAGCAGTACTTC | CSATGGSRYEQYF
TRBJ2-5 | TRBV12-5 | NA | few | TGTGCTAGTGGACCATCGACTGCCCTAGAGACCCAGTACTTC | CASGPSTALETQYF
TRBJ2-3 | TRBV7-8 | NA | few | TGTGCCAGCAGCTTAGTGCTCTACACAGATACGCAGTATTTT | CASSLVLYTDTQYF
TRBJ1-1 | TRBV18 | NA | NA | TGTGCCAGCTCACTTAGCACCGGGGACACCCATAGAGCTTTCTTT | CASSLSTGDTHRAFF
TRBJ2-7 | TRBV19 | TRBD2 | NA | TGTGCCAGTACGGCGGGAGAAGGGTCCTACGAGCAGTACTTC | CASTAGEGSYEQYF
TRBJ1-2 | TRBV7-3 | NA | NA | TGTGCCAGCAGATCCACCACTAGCGGGATTGTGAGCTTC | CASRSTTSGIVSF
TRBJ2-1 | TRBV12-3/TRBV12-4 | TRBD2 | NA | TGTGCCAGCAGTTTCCTTGGACTAGCGGGATACTACAATGAGCAGTTCTTC | CASSFLGLAGYYNEQFF
TRBJ2-7 | TRBV10-3 | TRBD1 | few | TGTGCCATCAGTCCATCCCGGACAGGAGGCTACGAGCAGTACTTC | CAISPSRTGGYEQYF
TRBJ1-2 | TRBV27 | TRBD1 | NA | TGTGCCAGCAGTTTTCGGGACAGGGGTCGGGGCTACACCTTC | CASSFRDRGRGYTF
TRBJ2-5 | TRBV4-2 | NA | NA | TGTGCCAGCAGCCAAGCATCGTCGTCTTCGGGGGAAGAGACCCAGTACTTC | CASSQASSSSGEETQYF
TRBJ2-3 | TRBV6-2/TRBV6-3 | TRBD2 | NA | TGTGCCAGCAGCCCACTAGCGGCGGGCACAGATACGCAGTATTTT | CASSPLAAGTDTQYF